The count of the clone carrying this T cell receptor beta chain is one. The antigen is undetermined. The sample comes from a study of T cells in localized non-small cell lung cancer. General study results and limits: Higher blood T cell density tracked longer overall survival. It was uninvolved adjacent lung that showed the highest T cell clonality, exceeding tumor. In adjacent lung, a median roughly 60 of the top 100 tumor clones were found.

The CDR3 extends over 16 amino acids. In germline, CDR1 is SGHDT, CDR2 YYEEEE. Trimming pared 3 bases from V and 3 bases from J, leaving 19 bases between. TCRdb's table, derived via immunoSEQ multiplex PCR, lists solely in-frame clones and lacks some. The table records 38,000 or so clones, approximately 81% of them present only once. V and J are TRBV5-6 and TRBJ2-7, with D perhaps matching TRBD2 (5 bases). The TCR sequence derives from a male donor aged 60 or over with stage II lung adenocarcinoma. Sequenced here: peripheral blood mononuclear cells, sampled before any cancer treatment. The CDR3 loop is CASSSLFSPGVYEQYF. The CDR3 bases are TGTGCCAGCAGCTCTCTCTTCTCCCCCGGGGTCTACGAGCAGTACTTC.